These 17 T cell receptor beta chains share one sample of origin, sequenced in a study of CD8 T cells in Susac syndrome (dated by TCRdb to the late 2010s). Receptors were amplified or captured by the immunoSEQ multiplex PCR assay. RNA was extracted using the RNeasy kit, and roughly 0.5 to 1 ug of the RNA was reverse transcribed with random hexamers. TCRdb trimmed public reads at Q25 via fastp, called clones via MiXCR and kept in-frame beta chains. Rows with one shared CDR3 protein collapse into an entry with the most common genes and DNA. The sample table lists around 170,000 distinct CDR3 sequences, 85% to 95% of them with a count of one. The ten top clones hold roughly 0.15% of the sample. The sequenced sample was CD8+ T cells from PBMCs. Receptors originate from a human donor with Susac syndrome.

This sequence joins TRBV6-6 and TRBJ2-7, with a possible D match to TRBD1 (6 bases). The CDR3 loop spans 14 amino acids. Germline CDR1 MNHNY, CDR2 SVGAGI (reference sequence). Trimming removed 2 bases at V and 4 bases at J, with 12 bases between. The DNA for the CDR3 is TGTGCCAGCAGTTACGATACAGGGATTTACGAGCAGTACTTC. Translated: CASSYDTGIYEQYF.

The CDR3 sequence: CAWSSDYNQPQHF. The CDR3, as DNA: TGTGCCTGGAGTTCGGACTACAATCAGCCCCAGCATTTT. The chain recombines TRBV30 with TRBJ1-5; D not certain. The CDR3 consists of 13 residues. V dropped 2 bases and J dropped 3 bases, with 8 bases sitting between them. Germline CDR1 reads GTSNPN; CDR2 reads SVGIG (reference sequence).

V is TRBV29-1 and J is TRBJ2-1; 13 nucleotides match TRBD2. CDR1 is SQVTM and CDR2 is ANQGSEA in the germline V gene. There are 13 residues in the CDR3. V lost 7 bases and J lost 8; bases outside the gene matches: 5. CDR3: CSAGLAGEDEQFF. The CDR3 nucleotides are TGCAGCGCAGGACTAGCGGGAGAGGATGAGCAGTTCTTC.

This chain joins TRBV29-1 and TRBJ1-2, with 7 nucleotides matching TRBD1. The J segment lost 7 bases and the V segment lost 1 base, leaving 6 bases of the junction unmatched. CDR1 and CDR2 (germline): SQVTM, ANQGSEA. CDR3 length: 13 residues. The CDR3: CSVEGQGDLGYTF. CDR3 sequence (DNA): TGCAGCGTTGAAGGTCAGGGGGACCTTGGCTACACCTTC.

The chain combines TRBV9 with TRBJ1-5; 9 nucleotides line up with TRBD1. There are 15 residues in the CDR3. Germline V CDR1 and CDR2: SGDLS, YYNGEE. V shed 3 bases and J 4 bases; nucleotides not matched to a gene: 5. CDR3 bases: TGTGCCAGCAGCGGGGGACAGGGACTAAATCAGCCCCAGCATTTT. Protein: CASSGGQGLNQPQHF.

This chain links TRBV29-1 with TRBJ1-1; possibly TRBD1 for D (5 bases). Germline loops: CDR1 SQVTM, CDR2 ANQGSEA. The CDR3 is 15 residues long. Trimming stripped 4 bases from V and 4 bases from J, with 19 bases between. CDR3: CSVGFREGKVTEAFF. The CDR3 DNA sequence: TGCAGCGTTGGGTTTCGCGAGGGGAAGGTCACTGAAGCTTTCTTT. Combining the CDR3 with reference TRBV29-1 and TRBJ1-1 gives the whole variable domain SAVISQKPSRDICQRGTSLTIQCQVDSQVTMMFWYRQQPGQSLTLIATANQGSEATYESGFVIDKFPISRPNLTFSTLTVSNMSPEDSSIYLCSVGFREGKVTEAFFGQGTRLTVV.

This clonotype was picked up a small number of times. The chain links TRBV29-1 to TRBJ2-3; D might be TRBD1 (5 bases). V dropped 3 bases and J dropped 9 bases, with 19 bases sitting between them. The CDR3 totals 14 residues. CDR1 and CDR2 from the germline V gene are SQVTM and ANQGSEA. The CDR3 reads CSVDVRAVGGTQYF. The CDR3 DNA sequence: TGCAGCGTTGATGTCAGGGCGGTCGGTGGAACGCAGTATTTT.

CDR3 DNA: TGTGCCAGCAGCTTCTTAACAGGGACCTACGAGCAGTACTTC. Encoded protein: CASSFLTGTYEQYF. The chain has TRBV5-6 and TRBJ2-7, with a weak D call TRBD1 (6 bases). This CDR3 comprises 14 residues. With 2 bases removed from V and 2 bases from J, the gap between germline ends came to 11 bases. CDR1 and CDR2 from the germline V gene are SGHDT and YYEEEE.

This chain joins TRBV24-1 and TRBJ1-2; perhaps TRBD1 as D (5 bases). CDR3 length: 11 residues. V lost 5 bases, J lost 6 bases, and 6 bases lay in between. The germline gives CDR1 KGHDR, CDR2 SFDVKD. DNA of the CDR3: TGTGCCACCAGTGGAGGGGATGGCTACACCTTC. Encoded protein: CATSGGDGYTF.

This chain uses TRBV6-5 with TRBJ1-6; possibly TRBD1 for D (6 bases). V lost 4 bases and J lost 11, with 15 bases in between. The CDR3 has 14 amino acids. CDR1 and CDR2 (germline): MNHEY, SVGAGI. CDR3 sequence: CASSWTAPNTPLHF. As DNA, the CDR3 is TGTGCCAGCAGTTGGACAGCTCCAAATACACCCCTCCACTTT.

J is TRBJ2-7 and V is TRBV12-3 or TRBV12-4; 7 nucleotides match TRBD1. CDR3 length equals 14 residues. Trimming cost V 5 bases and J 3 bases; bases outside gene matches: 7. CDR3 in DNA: TGTGCCAGCAGTCCCGCGACAGGGTACTACGAGCAGTACTTC. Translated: CASSPATGYYEQYF.

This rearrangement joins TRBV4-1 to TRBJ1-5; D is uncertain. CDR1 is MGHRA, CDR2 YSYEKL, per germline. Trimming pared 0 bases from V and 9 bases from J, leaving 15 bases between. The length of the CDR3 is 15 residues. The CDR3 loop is CASSQDTTLLGPQHF. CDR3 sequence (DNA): TGCGCCAGCAGCCAAGACACCACCCTTTTGGGGCCCCAGCATTTT.

The CDR3 reads CASSLYSTWRGQTRETQYF. The DNA of the CDR3 is TGTGCCAGCAGTTTATATTCTACGTGGAGGGGCCAAACGCGGGAGACCCAGTACTTC. This chain connects TRBV27 to TRBJ2-5, with D perhaps TRBD2 (6 bases). Trimming cost V 1 base and J 5 bases, with 26 bases left between them. The CDR3 consists of 19 residues. Germline-derived CDR1 and CDR2 are MNHEY and SMNVEV (reference sequence).

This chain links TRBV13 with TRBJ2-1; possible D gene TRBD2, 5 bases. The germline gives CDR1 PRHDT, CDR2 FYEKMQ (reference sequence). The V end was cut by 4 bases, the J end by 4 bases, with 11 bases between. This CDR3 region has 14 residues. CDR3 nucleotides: TGTGCCAGCAGCTCCGGACGGGGATACAATGAGCAGTTCTTC. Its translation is CASSSGRGYNEQFF. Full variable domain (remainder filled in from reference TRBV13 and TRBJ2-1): AAGVIQSPRHLIKEKRETATLKCYPIPRHDTVYWYQQGPGQDPQFLISFYEKMQSDKGSIPDRFSAQQFSDYHSELNMSSLELGDSALYFCASSSGRGYNEQFFGPGTRLTVL.

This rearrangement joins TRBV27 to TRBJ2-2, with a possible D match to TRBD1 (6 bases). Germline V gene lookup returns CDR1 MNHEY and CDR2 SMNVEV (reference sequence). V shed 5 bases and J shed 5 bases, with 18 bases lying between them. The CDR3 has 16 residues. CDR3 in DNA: TGTGCCAGCAGTCCCCTCTCAGCTGACAGGACCGGGGAGCTGTTTTTT. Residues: CASSPLSADRTGELFF.

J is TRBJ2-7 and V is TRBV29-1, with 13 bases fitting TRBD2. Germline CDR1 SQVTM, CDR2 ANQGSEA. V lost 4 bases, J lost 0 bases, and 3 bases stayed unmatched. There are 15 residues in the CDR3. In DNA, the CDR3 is TGCAGCGTTGCCGGACTAGCGGGAGTCTCCTACGAGCAGTACTTC. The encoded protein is CSVAGLAGVSYEQYF.

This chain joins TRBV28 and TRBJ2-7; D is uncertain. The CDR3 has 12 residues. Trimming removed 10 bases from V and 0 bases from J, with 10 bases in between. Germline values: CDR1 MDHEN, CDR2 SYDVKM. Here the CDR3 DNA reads TGTGCCACGTTCCGGAACTCCTACGAGCAGTACTTC. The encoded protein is CATFRNSYEQYF. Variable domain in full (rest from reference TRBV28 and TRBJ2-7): DVKVTQSSRYLVKRTGEKVFLECVQDMDHENMFWYRQDPGLGLRLIYFSYDVKMKEKGDIPEGYSVSREKKERFSLILESASTNQTSMYLCATFRNSYEQYFGPGTRLTVT.